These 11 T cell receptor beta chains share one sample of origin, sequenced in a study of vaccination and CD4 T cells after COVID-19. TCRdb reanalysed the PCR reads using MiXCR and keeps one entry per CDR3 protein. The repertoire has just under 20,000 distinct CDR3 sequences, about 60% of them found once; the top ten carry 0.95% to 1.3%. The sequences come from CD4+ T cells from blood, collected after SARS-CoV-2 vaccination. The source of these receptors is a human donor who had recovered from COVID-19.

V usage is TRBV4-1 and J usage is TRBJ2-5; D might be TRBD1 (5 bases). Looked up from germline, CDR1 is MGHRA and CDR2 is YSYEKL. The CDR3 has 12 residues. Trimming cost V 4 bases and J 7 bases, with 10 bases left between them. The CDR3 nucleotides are TGCGCCAGCAGCCGACAGCCGGGGACCCAGTACTTC. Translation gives CASSRQPGTQYF.

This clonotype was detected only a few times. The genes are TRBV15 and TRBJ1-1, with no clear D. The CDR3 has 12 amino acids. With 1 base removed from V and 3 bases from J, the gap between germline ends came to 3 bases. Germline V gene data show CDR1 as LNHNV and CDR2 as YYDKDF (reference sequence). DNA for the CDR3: TGTGCCACCAGCAGAGCGGACACTGAAGCTTTCTTT. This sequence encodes CATSRADTEAFF. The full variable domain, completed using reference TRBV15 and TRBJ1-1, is DAMVIQNPRYQVTQFGKPVTLSCSQTLNHNVMYWYQQKSSQAPKLLFHYYDKDFNNEADTPDNFQSRRPNTSFCFLDIRSPGLGDTAMYLCATSRADTEAFFGQGTRLTVV.

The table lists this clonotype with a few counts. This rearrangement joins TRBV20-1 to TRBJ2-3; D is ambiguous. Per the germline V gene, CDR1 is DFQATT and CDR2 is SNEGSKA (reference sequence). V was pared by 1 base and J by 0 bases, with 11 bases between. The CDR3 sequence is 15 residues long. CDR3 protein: CSARVGVISTDTQYF. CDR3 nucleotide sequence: TGCAGTGCTAGAGTTGGAGTGATAAGCACAGATACGCAGTATTTT.

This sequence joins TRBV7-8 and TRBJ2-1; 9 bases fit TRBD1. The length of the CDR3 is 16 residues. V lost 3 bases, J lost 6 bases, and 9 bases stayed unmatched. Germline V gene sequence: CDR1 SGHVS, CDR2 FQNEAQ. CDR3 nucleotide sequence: TGTGCCAGCAGCTTGTTGGGACAGGGTTCTCGCAATGAGCAGTTCTTC. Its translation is CASSLLGQGSRNEQFF.

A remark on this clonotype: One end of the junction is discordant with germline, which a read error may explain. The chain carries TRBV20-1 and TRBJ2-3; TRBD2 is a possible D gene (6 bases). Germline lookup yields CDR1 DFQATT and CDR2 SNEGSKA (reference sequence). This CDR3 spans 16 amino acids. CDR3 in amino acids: CSARDGGKDSADTQYF. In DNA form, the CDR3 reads TGCAGTGCTAGAGATGGGGGGAAGGATAGCGCAGATACACAGTATTTT.

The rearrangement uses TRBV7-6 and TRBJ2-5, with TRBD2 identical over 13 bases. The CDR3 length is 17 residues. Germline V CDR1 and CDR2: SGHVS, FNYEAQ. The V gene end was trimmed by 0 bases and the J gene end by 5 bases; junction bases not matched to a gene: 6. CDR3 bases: TGTGCCAGCAGCTTAGCGCGGACTAGCGGGAGTCACGAGACCCAGTACTTC. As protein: CASSLARTSGSHETQYF.

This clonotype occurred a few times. This chain's CDR3 is CSASKGLAGLFEQTQYF. CDR3 bases: TGCAGTGCTAGTAAGGGACTAGCGGGGCTATTTGAACAGACCCAGTACTTC. This chain joins TRBV20-1 and TRBJ2-5, with 13 bases lining up with TRBD2. Germline V CDR1 and CDR2: DFQATT, SNEGSKA (reference sequence). After removal of 3 bases from V and 6 bases from J, the junction contained 13 bases not matched to a gene. This CDR3 has 17 amino acids.

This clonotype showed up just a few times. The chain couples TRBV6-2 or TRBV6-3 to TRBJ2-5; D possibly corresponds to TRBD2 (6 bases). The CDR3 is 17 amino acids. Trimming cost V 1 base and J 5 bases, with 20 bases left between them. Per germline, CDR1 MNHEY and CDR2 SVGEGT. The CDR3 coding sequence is TGTGCCAGCAGTTACTGGGGGTCGGGAGTCGCCGCGGAGACCCAGTACTTC. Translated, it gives CASSYWGSGVAAETQYF.

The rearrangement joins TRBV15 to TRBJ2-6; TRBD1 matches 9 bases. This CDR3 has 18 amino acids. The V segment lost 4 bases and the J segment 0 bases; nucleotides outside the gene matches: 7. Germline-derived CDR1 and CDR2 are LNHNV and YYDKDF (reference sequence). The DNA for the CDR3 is TGTGCCACCAGCATTCGGGACAGGGTCTCCTCTGGGGCCAACGTCCTGACTTTC. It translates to CATSIRDRVSSGANVLTF.

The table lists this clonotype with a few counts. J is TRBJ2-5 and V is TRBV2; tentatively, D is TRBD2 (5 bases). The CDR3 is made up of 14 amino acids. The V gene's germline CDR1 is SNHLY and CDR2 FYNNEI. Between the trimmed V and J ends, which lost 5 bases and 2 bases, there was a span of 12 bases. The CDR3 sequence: CASSQRTEQETQYF. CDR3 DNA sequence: TGTGCCAGCAGTCAGCGGACGGAACAAGAGACCCAGTACTTC. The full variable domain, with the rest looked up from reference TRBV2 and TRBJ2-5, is EPEVTQTPSHQVTQMGQEVILRCVPISNHLYFYWYRQILGQKVEFLVSFYNNEISEKSEIFDDQFSVERPDGSNFTLKIRSTKLEDSAMYFCASSQRTEQETQYFGPGTRLLVL.

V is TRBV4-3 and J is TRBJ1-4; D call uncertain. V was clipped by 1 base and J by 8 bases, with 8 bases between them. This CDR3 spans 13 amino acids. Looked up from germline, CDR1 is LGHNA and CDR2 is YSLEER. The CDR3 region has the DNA TGCGCCAGCAGCCAAGGACAACTCGAAAAACTGTTTTTT. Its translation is CASSQGQLEKLFF.